This T cell receptor (beta chain) came from a study of blood T cell repertoires in COVID-19 (dated by TCRdb to 2019 to 2021). About the study as a whole: Samples covering the acute and convalescent phases of COVID-19 were provided by collaborators in the United States, Italy and Spain. Where available, HLA class I and class II types were obtained from metadata supplied by the sample provider rather than from assay-based typing. The samples were drawn from two sources: the first 160 participants of the ongoing ImmuneRACE study, and 1,200 or so subjects contributed by 6 global collaborators. The prospective study material was composed of cDNA or gDNA derived from T cells, B-cell-depleted T cells, or PBMCs. A freely available public database, intended as a resource for researchers studying the immune response to SARS-CoV-2, is where the repertoires were released. The dataset comprised deeply sampled blood TCRbeta repertoires from subjects exposed to, actively infected with, or recovered from COVID-19. Nearly every sample came with metadata listing a de-identified subject ID, COVID-19 status, age in years and sex.

Whole blood was collected in K2EDTA tubes by collaborating institutions according to the institutions' own protocols. For TCRbeta analysis, collaborators shipped samples as frozen whole blood, isolated PBMCs, or DNA extracted from either of those sample types. The immunoSEQ Assay, a bias-controlled multiplex PCR, was used to amplify TCRbeta CDR3 regions from genomic DNA. For the original study's pipeline: The number of nucleated cells in each sample was estimated from the amplification of reference gene primers within the assay. Sequence reads were collapsed and filtered to measure the absolute abundance of every unique TCRbeta CDR3 rearrangement. Productive Simpson clonality was computed per sample as the square root of Simpson's diversity index over productive rearrangements. TCRdb limited this immuneACCESS table to in-frame rearrangements with V and J called. A share of clones is missing; checked studies link under half to unresolved V genes, and the rest is unexplained. V, J and clone size are taken as reported in that table, and D and trimming were inferred from the DNA itself. The sample profile shows approximately 270,000 clones; approximately 86% of them were found once. Clones ranked in the top ten supply 1.2% to 1.5% of the sample.

This clone was seen more than once but under ten times. This receptor's antigen is unknown. The input lacks base qualities; no much larger clone sits a single base away. As encoded in the germline V gene, CDR1 is SNHLY while CDR2 is FYNNEI. The CDR3, cysteine through phenylalanine, is 12 amino acids long. Of all the DNA, just the CDR3 is kept, 36 bases in frame from base 1. V was cut back by 4 bases and J by 5 bases, leaving a gap of 7 bases between them. General findings and caveats noted by the study authors: How much clinical and demographic metadata was included differed by source and by participant, and the metadata was provided uncurated.

The material sequenced was peripheral blood. This receptor chain uses TRBV2 and TRBJ2-3, with the D segment identity uncertain. This clonotype originated in a man older than 75 with acute or convalescent COVID-19. The nucleotides are TGTGCCAGCAGTGTTCTCGGAGATACGCAGTATTTT. Translated, this is CASSVLGDTQYF. The reference TRBV2 and TRBJ2-3 proteins fill in what lies around the CDR3, so the full variable domain reads EPEVTQTPSHQVTQMGQEVILRCVPISNHLYFYWYRQILGQKVEFLVSFYNNEISEKSEIFDDQFSVERPDGSNFTLKIRSTKLEDSAMYFCASSVLGDTQYFGPGTRLTVL.